Below are 5 T cell receptor beta chains sequenced from a single sample in a study of cytotoxic CD8 clonotypes in ibrutinib-treated CLL. Data came from immunoSEQ multiplex PCR; TCRdb stores just in-frame clones and leaves some out. Here the sample spans about 50,000 clones, about 57% being singletons. This material consisted of PBMCs, taken after 24 months of ibrutinib treatment. These receptors were collected from a human donor with chronic lymphocytic leukemia.

The gene calls are TRBV5-4 and TRBJ1-1; the D gene is possibly TRBD1 (5 bases). Deletions cut 5 bases from V and 3 bases from J, with 11 bases between. Germline V lookup: CDR1 SGHNT, CDR2 YYREEE (reference sequence). The CDR3 length is 13 residues. CDR3: CASRFDRDTEAFF. DNA for the CDR3: TGTGCCAGCAGATTCGACAGAGACACTGAAGCTTTCTTT.

The chain recombines TRBV2 with TRBJ1-4; D not certain. V gave up 2 bases and J gave up 8 bases, with 21 bases separating them. Germline V gene lookup returns CDR1 SNHLY and CDR2 FYNNEI. CDR3 length: 17 amino acids. In DNA, the CDR3 is TGTGCCAGCAGTGAATCTGTCGTTTCCCATAACCCGGAAAAACTGTTTTTT. Translation gives CASSESVVSHNPEKLFF.

The chain has TRBV2 and TRBJ1-6; D remains unclear. CDR3 length equals 11 residues. V dropped 2 bases and J dropped 16 bases, with 9 bases sitting between them. CDR1 SNHLY and CDR2 FYNNEI come from the germline V gene. As DNA, the CDR3 is TGTGCCAGCAGTGAATCAAGTCTGCTCCACTTT. Its protein is CASSESSLLHF.

This chain joins TRBV4-1 and TRBJ1-6; D is undetermined. CDR1 MGHRA and CDR2 YSYEKL come from the germline V gene. V lost 0 bases and J 13 bases, leaving 13 bases between the germline ends. The CDR3 contains 14 residues. CDR3 protein: CASSQDGNLNPLHF. In DNA, the CDR3 is TGCGCCAGCAGCCAAGATGGGAATCTAAATCCCCTCCACTTT.

This clone was recorded a few times. V gene TRBV9 combines with J gene TRBJ1-4; TRBD1 is a possible D gene (5 bases). This CDR3 region has 15 residues. The germline CDR1 and CDR2 sequences are SGDLS and YYNGEE. V gave up 2 bases and J gave up 0 bases, with 8 bases separating them. The CDR3 coding sequence is TGTGCCAGCAGCGTGGGGGTTGCAACTAATGAAAAACTGTTTTTT. It translates to CASSVGVATNEKLFF.